The rows below give T cell receptor beta chains drawn from one sample of a study of OX40 agonist ivuxolimab in advanced cancers. Clones were sequenced by immunoSEQ multiplex PCR, and TCRdb holds only the in-frame ones, with some missing. The sample holds roughly 70,000 clones, approximately 86% seen once. This specimen consisted of CD4+ or CD8+ T cells sorted from blood, obtained in a trial of the OX40 agonist ivuxolimab. The receptors stem from an adult with an advanced solid tumor such as melanoma, head and neck, liver or kidney cancer. Both conserved end residues are part of each CDR3. D genes are given only for firm matches. Some rows mark clone size as missing; the rest say once, few, many or name a class of expanded clone.

d_call j_call clone_size cdr3_length v_call cdr3_nt cdr3_aa
. TRBJ2-6 . 14 TRBV7-3 TGTGCCAGCAGCTTAATATCTGGGGCCAACGTCCTGACTTTC CASSLISGANVLTF
TRBD1 TRBJ2-3 . 13 TRBV27 TGTGCCAGCAGGGGGACAGCCACAGATACGCAGTATTTT CASRGTATDTQYF
. TRBJ2-1 . 13 TRBV6-5 TGTGCCAGCAGTTACTACAGGGAGAATGAGCAGTTCTTC CASSYYRENEQFF
TRBD2 TRBJ2-7 few 16 TRBV7-4 TGTGCCAGCAGCCCTTCCGTGCGGGAGGGTTGGGACGAGCAGTACTTC CASSPSVREGWDEQYF
TRBD1 TRBJ1-2 . 17 TRBV28 TGTGCCGGATCTAAGTCGGGACAGGGGTTAGGGAGCTATGGCTACACCTTC CAGSKSGQGLGSYGYTF
TRBD1 TRBJ2-7 once 14 TRBV5-1 TGCGCCAGCAGCCTTACGGGACAGGGTTACGAGCAGTACTTC CASSLTGQGYEQYF
. TRBJ2-6 . 16 TRBV19 TGTGCCAGTAGTAAACGGGACGGATCTGGGGCCAACGTCCTGACTTTC CASSKRDGSGANVLTF
. TRBJ2-5 . 14 TRBV4-1 TGCGCCAGCAGCCAAGACAGGGGGGGGGAGACCCAGTACTTC CASSQDRGGETQYF
. TRBJ1-1 . 13 TRBV28 TGTGCCAGCAGTTTATCGCCGAGGCGTGAAGCTTTCTTT CASSLSPRREAFF
. TRBJ2-7 . 11 TRBV7-9 TGTGCCAGCAGAGGGGCCTACGAGCAGTACTTC CASRGAYEQYF
. TRBJ2-7 . 15 TRBV28 TGTGCCAGCAGCCGCACGGGGCGGCTCTCCTACGAGCAGTACTTC CASSRTGRLSYEQYF
. TRBJ1-2 . 13 TRBV7-2 TGTGCCAGCAGCTTAGACGTAGATTGGGGGCCCACCTTC CASSLDVDWGPTF
. TRBJ2-3 . 12 TRBV9 TGTGCCAGCAGCTCCCGTGAAGATACGCAGTATTTT CASSSREDTQYF
. TRBJ1-5 once 12 TRBV6-6 TGTGCCAGCAAACCCCCCCAACAGCCCCAGCATTTT CASKPPQQPQHF
TRBD2 TRBJ2-3 few 15 TRBV5-1 TGCGCCAGCAGCTTGGTCCTAGCGGGCACAGATACGCAGTATTTT CASSLVLAGTDTQYF
. TRBJ2-7 . 15 TRBV28 TGTGCCAGCAGCACTGGGGAGGCTCTTACCTACGAGCAGTACTTC CASSTGEALTYEQYF
. TRBJ2-7 . 11 TRBV28 TGTGCTTCGGGTGGTACCTACGAGCAGTACTTC CASGGTYEQYF
. TRBJ2-5 . 15 TRBV18 TGTGCCAGCTCACCAACCCAGGGGAGGCAAGAGACCCAGTACTTC CASSPTQGRQETQYF
TRBD1 TRBJ1-5 . 17 TRBV2 TGTGCCAGCAGTCCGGGACAGGGCGCACCAAGCAATCAGCCCCAGCATTTT CASSPGQGAPSNQPQHF
TRBD1 TRBJ2-6 once 17 TRBV28 TGTGCCAGCAGTAGACAGGGGAGTCCCTCTGGGGCCAACGTCCTGACTTTC CASSRQGSPSGANVLTF
. TRBJ1-2 once 13 TRBV19 TGTGCCAGTAGTATTCAAGAGTCCTATGGCTACACCTTC CASSIQESYGYTF
TRBD2 TRBJ2-2 . 16 TRBV5-6 TGTGCCAGCAGCTTGTTAGCGGGAGACAACACCGGGGAGCTGTTTTTT CASSLLAGDNTGELFF
TRBD1 TRBJ1-2 . 12 TRBV19 TGTGCCAGTAAAGGGGACAGCCAAGACTACACCTTC CASKGDSQDYTF
. TRBJ1-6 few 13 TRBV7-9 TGTGCCAGCAGCATCGGGGGGGGTTCACCCCTCCACTTT CASSIGGGSPLHF
. TRBJ1-5 . 14 TRBV5-6 TGTGCCAGCAGCCCAACAGGGACCGATCAGCCCCAGCATTTT CASSPTGTDQPQHF
. TRBJ1-2 . 15 TRBV19 TGTGCCAGTAGTATGCCGGTCCAAGCTAACTATGGCTACACCTTC CASSMPVQANYGYTF
. TRBJ1-1 . 15 TRBV28 TGTGCCAGCAGTCCAGCCGGTAGGAGAAACACTGAAGCTTTCTTT CASSPAGRRNTEAFF
. TRBJ1-5 . 15 TRBV11-2 TGTGCCAGCAGCTCCGGGCCAATAAAAAATCAGCCCCAGCATTTT CASSSGPIKNQPQHF
. TRBJ2-3 once 13 TRBV7-2 TGTGCCAGCAGCTTCTTAGCCACAGATACGCAGTATTTT CASSFLATDTQYF
TRBD1 TRBJ2-1 . 15 TRBV28 TGTGCCAGCAGTTCCCGGGACAGAAAATACAATGAGCAGTTCTTC CASSSRDRKYNEQFF
TRBD2 TRBJ2-1 . 17 TRBV4-1 TGCGCCAGCAGCCAAGATTGGGGACTAGCGGGAGTAAATGAGCAGTTCTTC CASSQDWGLAGVNEQFF
. TRBJ1-1 once 13 TRBV5-1 TGCGCCAGCAGCTTAGAGTCGGACACTGAAGCTTTCTTT CASSLESDTEAFF
. TRBJ2-2 . 15 TRBV9 TGTGCCAGCAGCGTAGAGGCAGGGGCCACCGGGGAGCTGTTTTTT CASSVEAGATGELFF
. TRBJ1-2 . 14 TRBV18 TGTGCCAGCTCACCACCGGAAGGGTCCTATGGCTACACCTTC CASSPPEGSYGYTF
. TRBJ2-5 . 11 TRBV11-2 TGTGCCAGCAGCTACCGGGAGACCCAGTACTTC CASSYRETQYF
TRBD2 TRBJ2-3 . 14 TRBV5-4 TGTGCCAGCAGCTTACTAGCGGCAGCAGATACGCAGTATTTT CASSLLAAADTQYF
TRBD1 TRBJ1-1 . 12 TRBV29-1 TGCAGCGTGCGGACAGGCGCAACTGAAGCTTTCTTT CSVRTGATEAFF
. TRBJ1-6 . 15 TRBV15 TGTGCCACCAGCAGAGAACAGCTGGGGAATTCACCCCTCCACTTT CATSREQLGNSPLHF
TRBD1 TRBJ1-1 . 16 TRBV9 TGTGCCAGCAGCGTAGCAGGGGGCCCCCGGACGGGTGAAGCTTTCTTT CASSVAGGPRTGEAFF
. TRBJ1-2 . 13 TRBV6-5 TGTGCCAGCTGTTCAGGAAAATATGGCGGCTACACCTTC CASCSGKYGGYTF
. TRBJ2-3 . 14 TRBV18 TGTGCCAGCTCACCACCAATTAGCACAGATACGCAGTATTTT CASSPPISTDTQYF
TRBD1 TRBJ1-2 . 12 TRBV28 TGTGCCAGCAGTTACAGGGGGGATGGCTACACCTTC CASSYRGDGYTF
. TRBJ2-2 . 14 TRBV7-2 TGTGCCAGCAGCTTCAGGGGTGGGACCGGGGAGCTGTTTTTT CASSFRGGTGELFF
. TRBJ1-1 . 12 TRBV7-8 TGTGCCAGCAGCATCGACAGAGAAGAAGCTTTCTTT CASSIDREEAFF
. TRBJ1-1 . 13 TRBV5-1 TGCGCCAGCAGCTTGGAGATGAACACTGAAGCTTTCTTT CASSLEMNTEAFF
TRBD2 TRBJ2-7 . 15 TRBV5-1 TGCGCCAGCAGACGCGAGACTAGCCTGAACTACGAGCAGTACTTC CASRRETSLNYEQYF
TRBD1 TRBJ1-1 . 13 TRBV13 TGTGCCAGCAGCCTATCTGGGACAGGGGCAACTTTCTTT CASSLSGTGATFF
TRBD2 TRBJ2-1 . 15 TRBV14 TGTGCCAGCAGCCAAGAAACGGGGGGGTATAATGAGCAGTTCTTC CASSQETGGYNEQFF
. TRBJ1-4 . 16 TRBV4-3 TGCGCCAGCAGCCAAGAATGGACGGCTACTAATGAAAAACTGTTTTTT CASSQEWTATNEKLFF
. TRBJ2-7 . 12 TRBV11-2 TGTGCCAGCAGCGCTCGCTCCTACGAGCAGTACTTC CASSARSYEQYF
. TRBJ2-1 . 14 TRBV11-1 TGTGCCAGCAGCCCAGGACCGGAGGGGGATGAGCAGTTCTTC CASSPGPEGDEQFF
. TRBJ1-4 . 14 TRBV5-5 TGTGCCAGCAGCTTGGGGGGCAGGGAAGAAAAACTGTTTTTT CASSLGGREEKLFF
TRBD2 TRBJ2-2 once 16 TRBV18 TGTGCCAGCTCTACCCGGACTAGCGAGACCACCGGGGAGCTGTTTTTT CASSTRTSETTGELFF
. TRBJ1-2 . 13 TRBV30 TGTGCCTGCTACAGGGAGGCCAGCTATGGCTACACCTTC CACYREASYGYTF
. TRBJ2-5 . 14 TRBV5-4 TGTGCCAGCAGCCCTGGTTGGAGGGTAGAGACCCAGTACTTC CASSPGWRVETQYF
. TRBJ2-5 . 15 TRBV27 TGTGCCAGCAGGGGGGGGCTAGTCGGCCAAGAGACCCAGTACTTC CASRGGLVGQETQYF
. TRBJ1-2 . 13 TRBV12-5 TGTGCTAGTGCACCGGGGGGGTATCGTGGCTACACCTTC CASAPGGYRGYTF
. TRBJ2-3 . 15 TRBV6-1 TGTGCCAGCAGTGGAGTCGGGACCACAGCAGATACGCAGTATTTT CASSGVGTTADTQYF